A selection of T cell receptor beta chains follows, all from one sample in a study of shared clonotypes between healthy human individuals. Sequencing was performed with immunoSEQ multiplex PCR; in TCRdb, only in-frame clones are kept and a portion is missing. The sample shows about 2 million clones, 95% of them seen only once. The sample consisted of naive CD4+ T cells sorted from blood. Receptor source: a man in his late teens or twenties in good health. The conserved cysteine and the conserved F or W are not part of the CDR3 here. Each record gives: clone size, J gene, D gene, V gene, CDR3 protein. A D gene is named only where the DNA matches it firmly. Not all rows give a size; the values are once, few, many and, for expanded clones, a class.

clone size: .
J gene: TRBJ1-1
D gene: .
V gene: TRBV28
CDR3 protein: ASSFSGEAF

clone size: once
J gene: TRBJ1-4
D gene: .
V gene: TRBV7-9
CDR3 protein: ASSLDGATNEKLF

clone size: few
J gene: TRBJ1-5
D gene: .
V gene: TRBV7-9
CDR3 protein: ASGWDQPQH

clone size: .
J gene: TRBJ2-3
D gene: TRBD2
V gene: TRBV5-1
CDR3 protein: ASSGTSRTSDTQY

clone size: .
J gene: TRBJ2-3
D gene: TRBD2
V gene: TRBV19
CDR3 protein: ASGAAGGFGYTQY

clone size: once
J gene: TRBJ2-5
D gene: TRBD2
V gene: TRBV2
CDR3 protein: ASRPSGRGAFQETQY

clone size: .
J gene: TRBJ1-4
D gene: .
V gene: TRBV30
CDR3 protein: AWSVRVSNEKLF

clone size: .
J gene: TRBJ1-2
D gene: .
V gene: TRBV30
CDR3 protein: AWVQGYGYT

clone size: .
J gene: TRBJ2-1
D gene: TRBD1
V gene: TRBV25-1
CDR3 protein: ASSPRGQYNEQF

clone size: .
J gene: TRBJ2-7
D gene: .
V gene: TRBV7-2
CDR3 protein: ASSLASPTYEQY

clone size: .
J gene: TRBJ2-1
D gene: .
V gene: TRBV7-2
CDR3 protein: ASSLISVSSYNEQF

clone size: once
J gene: TRBJ2-6
D gene: .
V gene: TRBV18
CDR3 protein: ASSPLGSGANVLT

clone size: .
J gene: TRBJ2-5
D gene: TRBD1
V gene: TRBV5-4
CDR3 protein: ASSSEQGSGQETQY

clone size: .
J gene: TRBJ2-7
D gene: .
V gene: TRBV6-4
CDR3 protein: ASGGDDAHEQY